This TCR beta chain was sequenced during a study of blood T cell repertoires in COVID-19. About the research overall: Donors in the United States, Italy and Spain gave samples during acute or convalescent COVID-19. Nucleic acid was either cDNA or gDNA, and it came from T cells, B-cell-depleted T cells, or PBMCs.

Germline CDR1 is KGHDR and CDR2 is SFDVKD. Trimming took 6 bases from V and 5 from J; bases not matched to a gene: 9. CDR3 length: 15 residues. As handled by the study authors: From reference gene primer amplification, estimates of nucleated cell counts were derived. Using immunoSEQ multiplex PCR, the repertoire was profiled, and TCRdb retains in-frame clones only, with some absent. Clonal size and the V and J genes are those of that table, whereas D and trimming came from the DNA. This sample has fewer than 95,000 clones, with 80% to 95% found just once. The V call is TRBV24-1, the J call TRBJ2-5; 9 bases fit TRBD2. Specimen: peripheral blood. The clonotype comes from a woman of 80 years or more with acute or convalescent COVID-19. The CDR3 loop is CATSINSGREETQYF. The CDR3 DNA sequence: TGTGCCACCAGTATCAATAGCGGGAGAGAGGAGACCCAGTACTTC.